The 21 T cell receptor beta chains in this list originate from one sample, sequenced in a study of cytomegalovirus exposure and HLA in healthy donors. Amplification used 60 Vbeta primers and 13 Jbeta primers. The method was immunoSEQ multiplex PCR; TCRdb's version includes in-frame clones alone and lacks a portion of them. This sample has 250,000 to 350,000 clones, with about nine tenths found just once. Sequencing used PBMCs. These receptors all come from a man aged 40-50 years in good health and CMV-seropositive.

V gene TRBV4-1 combines with J gene TRBJ1-1, with 10 bases identical to TRBD1. The CDR3 is 16 residues long. The germline V gene has CDR1 MGHRA and CDR2 YSYEKL. The trim removed 3 bases at V and 2 bases at J, leaving 6 bases unmatched. The DNA for the CDR3 is TGCGCCAGCAGCCACAAGACAGGGGGCAAAAACACTGAAGCTTTCTTT. Its translation: CASSHKTGGKNTEAFF.

DNA of the CDR3: TGCGCCAGCTCTAGCGGCCAAACCTACAATGAGCAGTTCTTC. Translation gives CASSSGQTYNEQFF. The rearrangement joins TRBV10-1 to TRBJ2-1; 7 nucleotides line up with TRBD2. With V trimmed by 8 bases and J by 2 bases, 6 bases remained unmatched. Germline V gene lookup returns CDR1 WNHNN and CDR2 SYGVQD (reference sequence). This CDR3 comprises 14 residues.

The genes are TRBV19 and TRBJ1-3; 7 bases are a match to TRBD1. The CDR3 totals 15 residues. Germline loops: CDR1 LNHDA, CDR2 SQIVND (reference sequence). V shed 4 bases and J 0 bases; nucleotides not matched to a gene: 3. CDR3 amino acids: CASSRWDSSGNTIYF. In DNA form, the CDR3 reads TGTGCCAGTAGTAGATGGGACAGCTCTGGAAACACCATATATTTT.

The CDR3 DNA sequence: TGTGCCAGCAGTTACACTGGTGGCAATCAGCCCCAGCATTTT. Amino acids: CASSYTGGNQPQHF. The chain couples TRBV6-5 to TRBJ1-5; the D is unclear. Germline V gene data show CDR1 as MNHEY and CDR2 as SVGAGI. The CDR3 is made up of 14 amino acids. Trimming shortened V by 2 bases and J by 2 bases, and 7 bases separated the two germline ends.

The chain employs TRBV19 and TRBJ1-1; 8 bases line up with TRBD1. V lost 8 bases and J lost 0; bases outside the gene matches: 2. The CDR3 runs to 13 residues. Germline V CDR1 and CDR2: LNHDA, SQIVND (reference sequence). CDR3 in DNA: TGTGCCAGTGGACAGGGTTTGAACACTGAAGCTTTCTTT. This codes for CASGQGLNTEAFF.

The chain is built from TRBV7-3 and TRBJ1-5; 11 bases are shared with TRBD1. The CDR3 has 15 amino acids. CDR1 and CDR2 from the germline V gene are SGHTA and FQGTGA. V lost 5 bases, J lost 6 bases, and 6 bases stayed unmatched. CDR3 loop: CASSRTGGYGQPQHF. CDR3 in DNA: TGTGCCAGCAGCCGGACAGGGGGCTACGGTCAGCCCCAGCATTTT.

The chain employs TRBV7-8 and TRBJ2-7, with 7 bases lining up with TRBD2. This CDR3 comprises 15 residues. J lost 2 bases, V lost 3 bases, and 7 bases had no gene match. Germline V gene data show CDR1 as SGHVS and CDR2 as FQNEAQ. CDR3 residues: CASSFLADATYEQYF. CDR3 DNA sequence: TGTGCCAGCAGCTTCCTAGCGGACGCCACCTACGAGCAGTACTTC.

The rearrangement links TRBV27 to TRBJ2-7; the match to TRBD1 covers 10 bases. The germline V gene encodes CDR1 MNHEY and CDR2 SMNVEV (reference sequence). The CDR3 loop spans 18 amino acids. The trim removed 2 bases at V and 2 bases at J, leaving 12 bases unmatched. The CDR3 DNA sequence: TGTGCCAGCAGTTTACTTTTGAGGGGACAGGGGAAGACCTACGAGCAGTACTTC. Translated, it gives CASSLLLRGQGKTYEQYF.

This chain joins TRBV7-8 and TRBJ2-3; TRBD2 agrees at 10 bases. CDR3 length equals 17 residues. J lost 2 bases, V lost 2 bases, and 7 bases had no gene match. Germline V gene lookup returns CDR1 SGHVS and CDR2 FQNEAQ. CDR3 nucleotides: TGTGCCAGCAGCTTATCGCGACTAGCGGGTATCACAGATACGCAGTATTTT. Translated, it gives CASSLSRLAGITDTQYF.

The chain is built from TRBV28 and TRBJ2-5; TRBD1 might be the D (6 bases). Germline-derived CDR1 and CDR2 are MDHEN and SYDVKM. V lost 3 bases, J lost 1 base, and 9 bases lay in between. The CDR3 contains 14 residues. The CDR3 sequence: CASSLDSLQETQYF. The DNA for the CDR3 is TGTGCCAGCAGTTTGGACAGTCTCCAAGAGACCCAGTACTTC. The variable domain in full, with the rest retrieved from reference TRBV28 and TRBJ2-5, is DVKVTQSSRYLVKRTGEKVFLECVQDMDHENMFWYRQDPGLGLRLIYFSYDVKMKEKGDIPEGYSVSREKKERFSLILESASTNQTSMYLCASSLDSLQETQYFGPGTRLLVL.

The V and J genes are TRBV19 and TRBJ1-5; 9 bases agree with TRBD1. The CDR3 loop spans 14 amino acids. CDR1 LNHDA and CDR2 SQIVND come from the germline V gene (reference sequence). V gave up 6 bases and J gave up 7 bases; unmatched junction bases: 7. The CDR3 protein is CASRGDREVQPQHF. In DNA, the CDR3 is TGTGCCAGTAGGGGGGACAGGGAAGTACAGCCCCAGCATTTT.

The rearrangement joins TRBV4-1 to TRBJ2-3; 7 positions match TRBD2. With 4 bases clipped from V and 2 bases from J, the junction kept 18 bases outside the gene matches. CDR1 is MGHRA, CDR2 YSYEKL, per germline. The CDR3 has 19 amino acids. CDR3 in DNA: TGCGCCAGCAGCCGAGGATACGAAGGGTCTAGCGGAGACACAGATACGCAGTATTTT. Protein sequence: CASSRGYEGSSGDTDTQYF.

V and J are TRBV11-2 and TRBJ2-7; D is perhaps TRBD1 (6 bases). This CDR3 spans 14 amino acids. The germline gives CDR1 SGHAT, CDR2 FQNNGV. The V and J ends lost 3 bases and 2 bases respectively, with 11 bases between them. CDR3 nucleotide sequence: TGTGCCAGCAGCTTTTCCGGGACAACCTACGAGCAGTACTTC. This translates into CASSFSGTTYEQYF.

This clone was counted once. The CDR3 protein is CASSVAGRDADTQYF. Written as DNA, the CDR3 is TGTGCCAGCAGCGTGGCAGGGCGAGATGCAGATACGCAGTATTTT. The chain recombines TRBV9 with TRBJ2-3, with D possibly being TRBD1 (5 bases). Germline loops: CDR1 SGDLS, CDR2 YYNGEE. The CDR3 covers 15 residues. V lost 2 bases, J lost 4 bases, and 14 bases lay in between. Using reference TRBV9 and TRBJ2-3 for the parts outside the CDR3, the full variable domain is DSGVTQTPKHLITATGQRVTLRCSPRSGDLSVYWYQQSLDQGLQFLIQYYNGEERAKGNILERFSAQQFPDLHSELNLSSLELGDSALYFCASSVAGRDADTQYFGPGTRLTVL.

The chain is built from TRBV7-2 and TRBJ2-7; D remains ambiguous. Germline values: CDR1 SGHTA, CDR2 FQGNSA. Between the trimmed V and J ends, which lost 3 bases and 5 bases, there was a span of 11 bases. This CDR3 is built from 13 residues. CDR3 nucleotides: TGTGCCAGCAGCTTGAGACGGAGTGACGAGCAGTACTTC. Its translation is CASSLRRSDEQYF.

The CDR3 DNA is TGCGCCAGCAGCTTCGAGGGCGGCGAGCAGTACTTC. Its protein is CASSFEGGEQYF. This rearrangement joins TRBV5-1 to TRBJ2-7; perhaps TRBD2 as D (5 bases). V dropped 2 bases and J dropped 6 bases, with 9 bases sitting between them. This CDR3 is 12 amino acids long. Per the germline V gene, CDR1 is SGHRS and CDR2 is YFSETQ.

This chain uses TRBV7-3 with TRBJ2-5; 11 bases line up with TRBD2. Germline V CDR1 and CDR2: SGHTA, FQGTGA. CDR3 length: 17 residues. V gave up 5 bases and J gave up 5 bases; unmatched junction bases: 13. CDR3 in amino acids: CASSKGALAGVGETQYF. CDR3 in DNA: TGTGCCAGCAGCAAGGGGGCACTAGCGGGAGTCGGCGAGACCCAGTACTTC.

The chain carries TRBV28 and TRBJ2-1; TRBD2 might be the D (5 bases). Germline V gene sequence: CDR1 MDHEN, CDR2 SYDVKM. This CDR3 spans 14 amino acids. Trimming left V 2 bases short and J 1 base short, with 6 bases between. CDR3 coding DNA: TGTGCCAGCAGTTTACGGGGTTCCTACAATGAGCAGTTCTTC. Protein sequence: CASSLRGSYNEQFF.

The chain's CDR3 is CASTQRQGPYEQYF. CDR3 nucleotides: TGTGCCAGCACCCAGCGACAGGGCCCCTACGAGCAGTACTTC. V is TRBV27 and J is TRBJ2-5; TRBD1 matches 7 bases. The J call is doubtful: the DNA matches TRBJ2-7 better. The germline gives CDR1 MNHEY, CDR2 SMNVEV (reference sequence). The CDR3 has 14 amino acids.

V gene TRBV5-5 combines with J gene TRBJ2-7, with 9 bases fitting TRBD1. The CDR3 has 15 residues. Germline CDR1 SGHKS, CDR2 YYEKEE (reference sequence). With 3 bases clipped from V and 3 bases from J, the junction kept 7 bases outside the gene matches. CDR3 sequence reads: CASSWEDRGLYEQYF. The CDR3 DNA reads TGTGCCAGCAGCTGGGAGGACAGGGGTCTCTACGAGCAGTACTTC.

V is TRBV2 and J is TRBJ1-2; no definite D call. Trimming took off 6 bases at V and 0 bases at J, with 11 bases between the two ends. This CDR3 has 14 amino acids. Germline lookup yields CDR1 SNHLY and CDR2 FYNNEI. The CDR3 nucleotides are TGTGCCAGCAGCATCGGGCGGGCTAACTATGGCTACACCTTC. Protein sequence: CASSIGRANYGYTF.